This T cell receptor beta chain was recorded in a study of blood T cell repertoires in COVID-19. As for the study in general: Acute and convalescent COVID-19 specimens originated in the United States, Italy and Spain. Sources were T cells, B-cell-depleted T cells, or PBMCs; the material itself was cDNA or gDNA.

Germline V lookup: CDR1 SGHVS, CDR2 FNYEAQ. CDR3 length: 15 residues. V shed 0 bases and J shed 3 bases, with 12 bases lying between them. In the study's own analysis: Amplified reference gene primers provided the basis for estimating nucleated cell counts. Sequencing was performed with immunoSEQ multiplex PCR; in TCRdb, only in-frame clones are kept and a portion is missing. That table is the source of V, J and clone size, and D and trimming were worked out from the DNA. The table shows around 42,000 clones, with about four fifths occurring only once. The rearrangement joins TRBV7-6 to TRBJ2-7; a weak D match, TRBD1 (5 bases). The sequence was collected from a woman at least 80 years old with acute or convalescent COVID-19. Material: peripheral blood. CDR3 nucleotide sequence: TGTGCCAGCAGCTTAGCGGCAGGGCAAGTCTACGAGCAGTACTTC. Translation: CASSLAAGQVYEQYF. The whole variable domain, filled in from reference TRBV7-6 and TRBJ2-7, reads GAGVSQSPRYKVTKRGQDVALRCDPISGHVSLYWYRQALGQGPEFLTYFNYEAQQDKSGLPNDRFSAERPEGSISTLTIQRTEQRDSAMYRCASSLAAGQVYEQYFGPGTRLTVT.